This T cell receptor beta chain was obtained from a study of shared clonotypes between healthy human individuals. Points from the study as a whole: Around 5.3% of naive CD4 clonotypes were shared across a few donors.

As to this clone: Its antigen is unknown.

The germline gives CDR1 SGHNT, CDR2 YENEEA. V was cut by 0 bases and J by 11 bases, with 8 bases left in between. CDR3 length equals 12 residues. The assay used deep level. A roughly 200 ng quantity of DNA, 29,000 or so T cell genomes, went into the sorted-subset replicate PCRs. This table comes from immunoSEQ multiplex PCR, and its TCRdb copy is limited to in-frame clones, with some not included. The sample records 800,000 to 1,200,000 clones, 75% to 85% being singletons. Naive CD4+ cells were CD45RA-selected; the remaining cells were memory. This chain joins TRBV11-3 and TRBJ2-1; D is undetermined. This clonotype was sampled from a man younger than 35 in good health. Some clones in this sample may be carry-over from other donors' samples. Material: memory CD4+ T cells from PBMCs. Subset described: CD45RA-negative fraction. The CDR3 here is CASSLDRAQQFF. CDR3 DNA sequence: TGTGCCAGCAGCTTAGATAGGGCCCAGCAGTTCTTC.